Below are 25 T cell receptor beta chains sequenced from a single sample in a study of regulatory T cells in long-lasting Graves disease. Described time point: newly diagnosed GD, antithyroid drugs for less than 3 months. RNA from PBMCs was the source of the TCR library. Construction of TCR beta libraries relied on iRepertoire HTBI primers and on Arm-PCR targeting CDR3 regions. TCRdb redid the calling of the multiplex PCR reads with MiXCR, one entry per CDR3 protein. The repertoire holds 550,000 to 700,000 distinct CDR3 sequences, with around 16% as singletons. These data were likewise used in another study, on T cells in Graves' hyperthyroidism and ophthalmopathy.

Material: peripheral blood mononuclear cells (PBMCs), obtained at new diagnosis, from a patient treated with antithyroid drugs. These receptors were collected from a man aged 18 to 29 with Graves disease.

This clonotype has just a few counts. A read error may account for a junction end that differs from germline. The chain couples TRBV5-1 to TRBJ2-5; tentatively, D is TRBD1 (5 bases). CDR1 SGHRS and CDR2 YFSETQ come from the germline V gene. This CDR3 is built from 14 residues. CDR3 DNA: TGTGCCAGCAGCTTGGGGCAGACCCAAGAGACCCAGTACTTC. Translating it yields CASSLGQTQETQYF.

The chain combines TRBV30 with TRBJ1-1; 8 nucleotides align to TRBD1. Trimming at V came to 2 bases and at J to 9 bases, leaving 8 bases not matched to a gene. The CDR3 is made up of 13 amino acids. The germline V gene has CDR1 GTSNPN and CDR2 SVGIG (reference sequence). CDR3 in DNA: TGTGCCTGGAGTACCGGCAGGGGGCTTAAAGCTTTCTTT. Protein product: CAWSTGRGLKAFF.

This clonotype was seen ten or more times. The V and J genes are TRBV12-3 or TRBV12-4 and TRBJ2-5; the D call may be TRBD1 or TRBD2 (6 bases each). V dropped 4 bases and J dropped 2 bases, with 11 bases sitting between them. The CDR3 covers 14 residues. CDR3 in amino acids: CASSWRGSQETQYF. The CDR3 DNA follows: TGTGCCAGCAGTTGGAGGGGGAGTCAAGAGACCCAGTACTTC.

This clonotype has at least ten counts. The rearrangement links TRBV20-1 to TRBJ2-1; 10 bases line up with TRBD2. Germline CDR1 DFQATT, CDR2 SNEGSKA (reference sequence). The CDR3 runs 17 residues. With V trimmed by 3 bases and J by 4 bases, 12 bases remained unmatched. DNA of the CDR3: TGCAGTGCTAGTCAGGGGGCTAGCGGGAGTAGGTACAATGAGCAGTTCTTC. This encodes CSASQGASGSRYNEQFF.

The table lists this clonotype with a few counts. The chain uses TRBV19 and TRBJ1-1; no firm D call. CDR3 length: 14 residues. Deletions cut 3 bases from V and 4 bases from J, with 12 bases between. In germline, CDR1 is LNHDA, CDR2 SQIVND (reference sequence). As DNA, the CDR3 is TGTGCCAGTAGTATTAGGCTGACAAGCACTGAAGCTTTCTTT. It is translated as CASSIRLTSTEAFF. The full variable domain, in which reference TRBV19 and TRBJ1-1 provide the parts outside the CDR3, is DGGITQSPKYLFRKEGQNVTLSCEQNLNHDAMYWYRQDPGQGLRLIYYSQIVNDFQKGDIAEGYSVSREKKESFPLTVTSAQKNPTAFYLCASSIRLTSTEAFFGQGTRLTVV.

The chain recombines TRBV29-1 with TRBJ1-1; tentative D call: TRBD1 (6 bases). The CDR3 has 17 residues. Germline CDR1 and CDR2: SQVTM and ANQGSEA. V was clipped by 7 bases and J by 4 bases, with 28 bases between them. For the CDR3, the DNA is TGCAGCGGGGGGGGGGGCAGGATAAACAAGGTAGGCACTGAAGCTTTCTTT. Translation gives CSGGGGRINKVGTEAFF.

The sample holds many counts of this clonotype. The chain uses TRBV20-1 and TRBJ2-2; D not certain. CDR1 is DFQATT and CDR2 is SNEGSKA in the germline V gene (reference sequence). V dropped 6 bases and J dropped 0 bases, with 8 bases sitting between them. The CDR3 runs to 13 residues. The CDR3 loop reads CSANIANTGELFF. In DNA form, the CDR3 reads TGCAGTGCCAATATCGCGAACACCGGGGAGCTGTTTTTT.

The chain joins TRBV27 to TRBJ2-1; D is perhaps TRBD1 or TRBD2 (5 bases each). The germline V gene encodes CDR1 MNHEY and CDR2 SMNVEV (reference sequence). This CDR3 region has 18 residues. V lost 5 bases, J lost 1 base, and 21 bases lay in between. CDR3 DNA sequence: TGTGCCAGCAGTCCGGGGACGCATTCGGGGCTTTCCTACAATGAGCAGTTCTTC. Translation gives CASSPGTHSGLSYNEQFF.

Ten or more counts support this clonotype. V gene TRBV7-8 combines with J gene TRBJ2-7, with 8 bases fitting TRBD1. Germline CDR1 and CDR2: SGHVS and FQNEAQ. V lost 5 bases, J lost 0 bases, and 15 bases stayed unmatched. The CDR3 has 18 amino acids. CDR3 in amino acids: CASSLPTGTGQHSYEQYF. The CDR3 DNA sequence: TGTGCCAGCAGCCTGCCAACCGGGACAGGCCAACACTCCTACGAGCAGTACTTC. The variable domain in full, with the rest retrieved from reference TRBV7-8 and TRBJ2-7, is GAGVSQSPRYKVAKRGQDVALRCDPISGHVSLFWYQQALGQGPEFLTYFQNEAQLDKSGLPSDRFFAERPEGSVSTLKIQRTQQEDSAVYLCASSLPTGTGQHSYEQYFGPGTRLTVT.

This chain links TRBV9 with TRBJ2-3; TRBD2 matches 10 bases. The CDR3 spans 17 residues. Unmatched junction bases numbered 9, after V lost 4 bases and J lost 1 base. Germline CDR1 reads SGDLS; CDR2 reads YYNGEE. The CDR3 spells CASSPPFGTSGTDTQYF. CDR3 DNA sequence: TGTGCCAGCAGCCCACCCTTCGGGACTAGCGGCACAGATACGCAGTATTTT.

This clonotype was detected a few times. The chain carries TRBV18 and TRBJ2-1; 10 positions agree with TRBD2. This CDR3 is 15 amino acids long. Trimming removed 0 bases from V and 5 bases from J; junction bases left unmatched: 1. Looked up from germline, CDR1 is KGHSH and CDR2 is LQKENI. The CDR3 sequence is CASSPPLAGDNEQFF. The CDR3 coding sequence is TGTGCCAGCTCACCACCCCTAGCGGGAGACAATGAGCAGTTCTTC.

A few counts support this clonotype. This chain links TRBV6-4 with TRBJ1-2; D is ambiguous. The germline V gene has CDR1 MRHNA and CDR2 SNTAGT. The CDR3 totals 12 residues. V was pared by 5 bases and J by 4 bases, with 8 bases between. CDR3 bases: TGTGCCAGCAGTAACAGCCTCTATGGCTACACCTTC. It specifies CASSNSLYGYTF.

This chain links TRBV7-9 with TRBJ2-7; no definite D call. CDR3 length: 13 amino acids. The V and J ends lost 5 bases and 7 bases respectively, with 15 bases between them. The germline V gene encodes CDR1 SEHNR and CDR2 FQNEAQ (reference sequence). CDR3 nucleotide sequence: TGTGCCAGCAGCCCACCGTGGTTGTCGGAGCAGTACTTC. It translates to CASSPPWLSEQYF. The entire variable domain, with the rest obtained from reference TRBV7-9 and TRBJ2-7, is as follows: DTGVSQNPRHKITKRGQNVTFRCDPISEHNRLYWYRQTLGQGPEFLTYFQNEAQLEKSRLLSDRFSAERPKGSFSTLEIQRTEQGDSAMYLCASSPPWLSEQYFGPGTRLTVT.

The chain uses TRBV4-2 and TRBJ1-5; D not resolved. CDR3 length: 13 amino acids. CDR1 and CDR2 from the germline V gene are LGHNA and YNFKEQ. The V gene lost 0 bases and the J gene lost 7 bases, with 7 bases spanning the gap. The CDR3 sequence: CASSQDWRQPQHF. CDR3 in DNA: TGTGCCAGCAGCCAAGATTGGAGGCAGCCCCAGCATTTT.

This sequence joins TRBV27 and TRBJ2-3; 9 bases map to TRBD2. Germline CDR1 is MNHEY and CDR2 is SMNVEV (reference sequence). The length of the CDR3 is 16 residues. After removal of 5 bases from V and 2 bases from J, the junction contained 8 bases not matched to a gene. Here the CDR3 DNA reads TGTGCCAGCAGTCCCTCTAGCGGGGACTTCACAGATACGCAGTATTTT. Its protein is CASSPSSGDFTDTQYF.

V gene TRBV2 combines with J gene TRBJ2-3; a possible D gene is TRBD2 (6 bases). The CDR3 is made up of 18 amino acids. Between the trimmed V and J ends, which lost 5 bases and 5 bases, there was a span of 26 bases. Germline assignment: CDR1 SNHLY and CDR2 FYNNEI. The CDR3 loop reads CASSYYGTFGTRGDTQYF. DNA for the CDR3: TGTGCCAGCAGTTATTATGGGACTTTTGGGACCCGTGGAGATACGCAGTATTTT. Filled out from reference TRBV2 and TRBJ2-3, the complete variable domain reads EPEVTQTPSHQVTQMGQEVILRCVPISNHLYFYWYRQILGQKVEFLVSFYNNEISEKSEIFDDQFSVERPDGSNFTLKIRSTKLEDSAMYFCASSYYGTFGTRGDTQYFGPGTRLTVL.

The J gene is TRBJ2-5, the V gene TRBV4-1, with 8 bases identical to TRBD2. The DNA matches TRBJ2-1 better at its end, which makes the J call doubtful. CDR1 MGHRA and CDR2 YSYEKL come from the germline V gene. The CDR3 covers 16 residues. As DNA, the CDR3 is TGCGCCAGCAGCCAAGAAGCCAGCGGGAGAATCTTTGAGCAGTTCTTC. It yields the protein CASSQEASGRIFEQFF.

This chain connects TRBV5-6 to TRBJ2-2; D is uncertain. The CDR3 is 12 residues long. V lost 3 bases to trimming and J lost 7 bases, with 7 bases between them. CDR1 is SGHDT and CDR2 is YYEEEE in the germline V gene. The CDR3 bases are TGTGCCAGCAGCTCGTGGGGCGGGGAGCTGTTTTTT. Its protein is CASSSWGGELFF. Full variable domain (remainder filled in from reference TRBV5-6 and TRBJ2-2): DAGVTQSPTHLIKTRGQQVTLRCSPKSGHDTVSWYQQALGQGPQFIFQYYEEEERQRGNFPDRFSGHQFPNYSSELNVNALLLGDSALYLCASSSWGGELFFGEGSRLTVL.

Comment on this clonotype: This may be a read error: a much more frequent sequence differs by one nucleotide. The V and J genes are TRBV29-1 and TRBJ1-1; tentative D call: TRBD1 (5 bases). V dropped 5 bases and J dropped 4 bases, with 17 bases sitting between them. CDR3 length equals 14 residues. From germline, CDR1 is SQVTM and CDR2 ANQGSEA. CDR3 DNA sequence: TGCAGCGTTAGCGTCCAGGGAAGGTTCACTGAAGCTTTCTTT. Its protein is CSVSVQGRFTEAFF.

This clonotype was counted at least ten times. CDR3 nucleotides: TGTGCCAGCAGCTTACTCGGACTAGCGGGAGTTTATGAGCAGTTCTTC. This sequence encodes CASSLLGLAGVYEQFF. This sequence joins TRBV11-2 and TRBJ2-1; 13 bases match TRBD2. The germline V gene has CDR1 SGHAT and CDR2 FQNNGV. This CDR3 is 16 amino acids long. J gave up 8 bases and V 2 bases, and 6 bases lay outside the gene matches.

Only a few counts were recorded for this clonotype. The chain has TRBV20-1 and TRBJ1-5, with 8 bases lining up with TRBD1. Trimming cost V 4 bases and J 3 bases; bases outside gene matches: 8. The germline CDR1 and CDR2 sequences are DFQATT and SNEGSKA (reference sequence). The CDR3 covers 15 residues. CDR3: CSAIGPGGDNQPQHF. CDR3 coding DNA: TGCAGTGCTATAGGTCCAGGGGGCGACAATCAGCCCCAGCATTTT.

As DNA, the CDR3 is TGCGCCAGCAGCGGGTCCGGGACAGAAGAAGCTTTCTTT. It specifies CASSGSGTEEAFF. The V and J genes are TRBV5-1 and TRBJ1-1; 7 bases are shared with TRBD1. The CDR3 length is 13 residues. The V segment lost 4 bases and the J segment 8 bases; nucleotides outside the gene matches: 8. The germline V gene has CDR1 SGHRS and CDR2 YFSETQ.

In its sample, this clonotype was seen many times. V gene TRBV28 combines with J gene TRBJ2-7; maybe TRBD1 (6 bases). The CDR3 has 15 amino acids. Germline loops: CDR1 MDHEN, CDR2 SYDVKM. Trimming cost V 4 bases and J 0 bases, with 13 bases left between them. The CDR3 is CASSSLTGFSYEQYF. CDR3 bases: TGTGCCAGCAGTTCCCTCACAGGGTTCTCCTACGAGCAGTACTTC.

This clonotype was picked up many times. This CDR3 is CASSLSPGGAGETDTQYF. The CDR3 DNA reads as TGTGCCAGCAGTTTATCGCCGGGGGGTGCGGGAGAAACAGATACGCAGTATTTT. The chain links TRBV27 to TRBJ2-3, with TRBD2 identical over 7 bases. There are 18 residues in the CDR3. J gave up 3 bases and V 0 bases, and 12 bases lay outside the gene matches. Germline-derived CDR1 and CDR2 are MNHEY and SMNVEV (reference sequence).

This clonotype was seen at least ten times. The J gene is TRBJ2-3, the V gene TRBV20-1; D call uncertain. Per the germline V gene, CDR1 is DFQATT and CDR2 is SNEGSKA (reference sequence). V lost 5 bases and J lost 0, with 6 bases in between. The CDR3 contains 12 residues. The CDR3 DNA is TGCAGTGCTCCGGAAAGCACAGATACGCAGTATTTT. It specifies CSAPESTDTQYF.